A single sample is the source of the 3 T cell receptor beta chains below, sequenced in a study of CD8+ T cells in alopecia areata. Extraction of RNA preceded its reverse transcription into cDNA, which served as the sequencing template. The repertoire was sequenced with immunoSEQ multiplex PCR; TCRdb's copy has only in-frame clones and lacks some. This sample has about 200,000 clones, with roughly 50% found just once. The sequencing sample was made of CD8+ T cells sorted from blood. These receptors came from a human donor in good health.

This clone was seen a handful of times. The genes are TRBV5-6 and TRBJ2-7; D is ambiguous. Germline CDR1 SGHDT, CDR2 YYEEEE. With 2 bases removed from V and 0 bases from J, the gap between germline ends came to 6 bases. CDR3 size: 13 residues. The CDR3 protein is CASSFSSSYEQYF. CDR3 sequence (DNA): TGTGCCAGCAGCTTCTCCAGCTCCTACGAGCAGTACTTC. Drawing the rest from reference TRBV5-6 and TRBJ2-7, the complete variable domain is DAGVTQSPTHLIKTRGQQVTLRCSPKSGHDTVSWYQQALGQGPQFIFQYYEEEERQRGNFPDRFSGHQFPNYSSELNVNALLLGDSALYLCASSFSSSYEQYFGPGTRLTVT.

The CDR3 reads CASSLALPPTRGTGNTIYF. CDR3 nucleotide sequence: TGTGCCAGCAGCTTAGCGCTTCCCCCGACCAGGGGGACTGGAAACACCATATATTTT. The chain employs TRBV7-9 and TRBJ1-3; 7 bases match TRBD1. CDR3 length: 19 residues. Germline trimming cut 0 bases from V and 2 bases from J; bases unmatched to any gene: 13. Germline values: CDR1 SEHNR, CDR2 FQNEAQ (reference sequence).

This clone was observed a single time. The genes are TRBV2 and TRBJ1-4, with D hard to call. Germline-derived CDR1 and CDR2 are SNHLY and FYNNEI. The CDR3 sequence is 10 residues long. V was clipped by 3 bases and J by 8 bases, with 1 base between them. Here the CDR3 reads CASSEEKLFF. The CDR3 DNA is TGTGCCAGCAGTGAGGAAAAACTGTTTTTT. The full variable domain, with the rest looked up from reference TRBV2 and TRBJ1-4, is EPEVTQTPSHQVTQMGQEVILRCVPISNHLYFYWYRQILGQKVEFLVSFYNNEISEKSEIFDDQFSVERPDGSNFTLKIRSTKLEDSAMYFCASSEEKLFFGSGTQLSVL.